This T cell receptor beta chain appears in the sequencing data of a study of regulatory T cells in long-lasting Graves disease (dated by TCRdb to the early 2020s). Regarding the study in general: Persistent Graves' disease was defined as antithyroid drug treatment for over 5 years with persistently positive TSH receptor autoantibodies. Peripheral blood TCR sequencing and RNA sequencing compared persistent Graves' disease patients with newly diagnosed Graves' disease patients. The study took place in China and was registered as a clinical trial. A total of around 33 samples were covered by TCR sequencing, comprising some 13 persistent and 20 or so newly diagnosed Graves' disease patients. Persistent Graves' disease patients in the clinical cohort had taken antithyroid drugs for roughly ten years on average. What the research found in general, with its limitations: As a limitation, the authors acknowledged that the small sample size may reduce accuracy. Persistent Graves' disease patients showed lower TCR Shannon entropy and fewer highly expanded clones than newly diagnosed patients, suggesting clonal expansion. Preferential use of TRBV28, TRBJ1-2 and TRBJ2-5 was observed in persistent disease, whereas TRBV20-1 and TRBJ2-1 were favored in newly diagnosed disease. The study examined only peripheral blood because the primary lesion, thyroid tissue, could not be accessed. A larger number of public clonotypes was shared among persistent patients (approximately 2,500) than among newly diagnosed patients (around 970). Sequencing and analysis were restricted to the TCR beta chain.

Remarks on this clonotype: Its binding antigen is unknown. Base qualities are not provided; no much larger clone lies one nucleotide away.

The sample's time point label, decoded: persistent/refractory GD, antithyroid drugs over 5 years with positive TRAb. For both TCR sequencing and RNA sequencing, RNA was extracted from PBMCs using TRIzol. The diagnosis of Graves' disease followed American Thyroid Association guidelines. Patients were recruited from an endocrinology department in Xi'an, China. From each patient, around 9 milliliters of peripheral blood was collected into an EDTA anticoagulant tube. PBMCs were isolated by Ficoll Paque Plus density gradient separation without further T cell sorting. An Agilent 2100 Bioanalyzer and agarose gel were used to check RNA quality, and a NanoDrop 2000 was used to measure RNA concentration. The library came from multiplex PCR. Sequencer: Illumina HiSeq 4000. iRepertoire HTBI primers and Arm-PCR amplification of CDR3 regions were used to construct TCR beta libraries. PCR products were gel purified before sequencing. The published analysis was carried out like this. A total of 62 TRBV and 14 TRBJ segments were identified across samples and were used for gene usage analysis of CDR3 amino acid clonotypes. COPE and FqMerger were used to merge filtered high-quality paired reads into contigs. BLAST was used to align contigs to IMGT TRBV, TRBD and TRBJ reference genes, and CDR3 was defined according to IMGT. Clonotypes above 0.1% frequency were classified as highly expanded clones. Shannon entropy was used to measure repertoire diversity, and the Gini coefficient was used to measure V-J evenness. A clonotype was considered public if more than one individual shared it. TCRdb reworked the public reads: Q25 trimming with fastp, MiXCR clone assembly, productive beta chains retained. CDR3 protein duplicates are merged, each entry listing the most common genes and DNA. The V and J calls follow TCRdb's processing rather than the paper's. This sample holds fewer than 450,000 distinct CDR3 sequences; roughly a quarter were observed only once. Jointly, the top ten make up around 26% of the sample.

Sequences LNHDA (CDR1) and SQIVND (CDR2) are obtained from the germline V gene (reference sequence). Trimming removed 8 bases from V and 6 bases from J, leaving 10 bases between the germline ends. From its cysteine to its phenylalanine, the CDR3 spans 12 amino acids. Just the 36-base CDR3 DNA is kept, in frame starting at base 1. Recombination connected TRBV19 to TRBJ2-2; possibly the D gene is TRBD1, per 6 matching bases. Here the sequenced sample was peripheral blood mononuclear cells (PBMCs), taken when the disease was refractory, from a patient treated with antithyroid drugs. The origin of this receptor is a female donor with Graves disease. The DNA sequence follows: TGTGCCAGTTGTACAGGGCCCGGGGAGCTGTTTTTT. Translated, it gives CASCTGPGELFF.